The 31 T cell receptor beta chains reported below all come from one sample, sequenced in a study of T cell responses to AZD1222 COVID-19 vaccine. The protocol was immunoSEQ multiplex PCR, while the TCRdb copy is restricted to in-frame clones and leaves out a portion. The sample has 84,000 or so clones; approximately 86% are singletons. The material was peripheral blood, obtained on day 0 of MenACWY control vaccination. The receptors derive from an adult in good health.

Comments on this clone: Germline is not matched at one junction end, which may reflect a read error. This sequence joins TRBV18 and TRBJ2-5; D is unresolved. This CDR3 comprises 12 residues. Per germline, CDR1 KGHSH and CDR2 LQKENI. CDR3 nucleotide sequence: TGTGCCAGTTCACCAACCCAAGAGACCCAGTACTTC. Amino acids: CASSPTQETQYF.

The chain uses TRBV7-2 and TRBJ2-1; D is possibly TRBD1 (7 bases). CDR3 length equals 16 residues. Germline CDR1 reads SGHTA; CDR2 reads FQGNSA. V gave up 1 base and J gave up 7 bases, with 17 bases separating them. The CDR3 sequence is CASSLVGGGARNEQFF. The CDR3 region has the DNA TGTGCCAGCAGCTTAGTTGGAGGGGGCGCAAGGAATGAGCAGTTCTTC.

CDR3 sequence reads: CASSPTGTPYSNQPQHF. CDR3 nucleotides: TGTGCCAGCAGCCCTACCGGGACCCCGTATAGCAATCAGCCCCAGCATTTT. This chain uses TRBV3-1 (or the pseudogene TRBV3-2) with TRBJ1-5; possibly TRBD1 for D (5 bases). Per germline, CDR1 LGHDT and CDR2 YNNKEL (reference sequence). The CDR3 totals 17 residues. V lost 4 bases and J lost 0, with 16 bases in between.

The genes are TRBV15 and TRBJ2-7; TRBD2 might be the D (5 bases). Trimming shortened V by 3 bases and J by 1 base, and 10 bases separated the two germline ends. The CDR3 has 14 residues. Per the germline V gene, CDR1 is LNHNV and CDR2 is YYDKDF (reference sequence). CDR3 bases: TGTGCCACCAGCAGTGATGAGGGATCCTACGAGCAGTACTTC. This gives the protein CATSSDEGSYEQYF. Variable domain in full (rest from reference TRBV15 and TRBJ2-7): DAMVIQNPRYQVTQFGKPVTLSCSQTLNHNVMYWYQQKSSQAPKLLFHYYDKDFNNEADTPDNFQSRRPNTSFCFLDIRSPGLGDTAMYLCATSSDEGSYEQYFGPGTRLTVT.

The rearrangement joins TRBV7-9 to TRBJ2-3; D remains ambiguous. V shed 5 bases and J shed 2 bases, with 14 bases lying between them. This CDR3 contains 15 residues. Germline CDR1 and CDR2: SEHNR and FQNEAQ (reference sequence). Here the CDR3 reads CASSPDGLPTDTQYF. CDR3 nucleotides: TGTGCCAGCAGCCCCGACGGCCTACCCACAGATACGCAGTATTTT.

V is TRBV5-1 and J is TRBJ1-6; D not certain. The length of the CDR3 is 16 residues. Germline CDR1 SGHRS, CDR2 YFSETQ. The germline V and J ends were trimmed by 0 bases and 9 bases, with 16 bases remaining between them. The CDR3 nucleotides read TGCGCCAGCAGCTTGGAACCCCCTGGTGCGGGTTCACCCCTCCACTTT. Its translation is CASSLEPPGAGSPLHF. Full variable domain (outside the CDR3, taken from reference TRBV5-1 and TRBJ1-6): KAGVTQTPRYLIKTRGQQVTLSCSPISGHRSVSWYQQTPGQGLQFLFEYFSETQRNKGNFPGRFSGRQFSNSRSEMNVSTLELGDSALYLCASSLEPPGAGSPLHFGNGTRLTVT.

For the CDR3, the DNA is TGTGCCAGTAGTAGAAATCCTAGCGCTTACGAGCAGTACTTC. It is translated as CASSRNPSAYEQYF. V is TRBV19 and J is TRBJ2-7, with D tentatively TRBD2 (6 bases). Trimming left V 4 bases short and J 4 bases short, with 14 bases between. CDR3 length equals 14 residues. The germline gives CDR1 LNHDA, CDR2 SQIVND (reference sequence).

The rearrangement joins TRBV7-2 to TRBJ1-2; D uncertain. V gave up 4 bases and J gave up 11 bases, with 14 bases separating them. CDR3 length: 12 amino acids. Germline CDR1 SGHTA, CDR2 FQGNSA. CDR3 sequence (DNA): TGTGCCAGCAGCTCCCGTTTCGGGGATTACACCTTC. Translated: CASSSRFGDYTF.

This chain joins TRBV19 and TRBJ1-4; 7 bases line up with TRBD1. V was clipped by 5 bases and J by 8 bases; unmatched bases: 5. Germline CDR1 reads LNHDA; CDR2 reads SQIVND (reference sequence). The CDR3 runs to 13 residues. The CDR3 sequence: CASSRKDREKLFF. CDR3 coding DNA: TGTGCCAGTAGTCGGAAGGACAGGGAAAAACTGTTTTTT.

The chain combines TRBV5-1 with TRBJ2-2; 13 positions match TRBD2. J was trimmed by 5 bases and V by 4 bases; bases with no gene match: 5. The germline V gene has CDR1 SGHRS and CDR2 YFSETQ. The CDR3 is 16 residues long. CDR3 amino acids: CASSTTSGGNTGELFF. In DNA, the CDR3 is TGCGCCAGCAGCACGACTAGCGGGGGGAATACCGGGGAGCTGTTTTTT.

This clone was counted once. The chain has TRBV7-8 and TRBJ1-1; 9 bases map to TRBD1. J was trimmed by 8 bases and V by 2 bases; bases with no gene match: 3. Germline V gene lookup returns CDR1 SGHVS and CDR2 FQNEAQ. The CDR3 spans 13 residues. The DNA of the CDR3 is TGTGCCAGCAGCTTAACCGGGACAGGGGAAGCTTTCTTT. Amino acid sequence: CASSLTGTGEAFF.

The chain couples TRBV6-6 to TRBJ1-3, with D perhaps TRBD1 (6 bases). The CDR3 is 16 residues long. CDR1 is MNHNY and CDR2 is SVGAGI in the germline V gene (reference sequence). V lost 0 bases, J lost 5 bases, and 14 bases lay in between. The CDR3 coding sequence is TGTGCCAGCAGTTACTCGATGGGGGGCGAGAGAAACACCATATATTTT. Amino acids: CASSYSMGGERNTIYF.

This clone was picked up one time. The chain employs TRBV11-3 and TRBJ2-7, with D possibly matching TRBD1 (6 bases). V shed 0 bases and J shed 3 bases, with 6 bases lying between them. The CDR3 has 13 residues. Germline values: CDR1 SGHNT, CDR2 YENEEA. Here the CDR3 reads CASSLEQGYEQYF. In DNA form, the CDR3 reads TGTGCCAGCAGCTTAGAACAGGGCTACGAGCAGTACTTC.

V and J are TRBV4-3 and TRBJ2-3, with TRBD2 matching 8 bases. The CDR3 length is 17 residues. Trimming removed 1 base from V and 0 bases from J; junction bases left unmatched: 6. CDR1 and CDR2 (germline): LGHNA, YSLEER. CDR3 nucleotides: TGCGCCAGCAGCCAAGGGGGCGGGGGGACTAGCACAGATACGCAGTATTTT. It encodes CASSQGGGGTSTDTQYF.

The genes are TRBV7-2 and TRBJ2-7; D is unresolved. CDR3 length: 15 residues. CDR1 is SGHTA, CDR2 FQGNSA, per germline. Between the trimmed V and J ends, which lost 5 bases and 1 base, there was a span of 15 bases. The chain's CDR3 is CASSAGPGESYEQYF. The CDR3 nucleotides read TGTGCCAGCAGCGCCGGGCCTGGGGAATCCTACGAGCAGTACTTC.

V gene TRBV5-1 combines with J gene TRBJ1-1, with D possibly TRBD1 on 5 matching bases. The CDR3 extends over 14 amino acids. The ends were cut back, 2 bases at V and 1 base at J, with 9 bases in the middle. Germline-derived CDR1 and CDR2 are SGHRS and YFSETQ. The CDR3 loop is CASSFRGQNTEAFF. Written as DNA, the CDR3 is TGCGCCAGCAGCTTTCGCGGACAGAACACTGAAGCTTTCTTT.

The chain has TRBV28 and TRBJ1-2; 9 bases fit TRBD1. Germline V gene data show CDR1 as MDHEN and CDR2 as SYDVKM. V lost 10 bases, J lost 5 bases, and 14 bases stayed unmatched. This CDR3 contains 15 residues. This CDR3 is CATWSLAGTGYGYTF. In nucleotides, the CDR3 is TGTGCCACCTGGAGTTTAGCTGGGACAGGGTATGGCTACACCTTC.

V gene TRBV30 combines with J gene TRBJ1-2; no reliable D call. The CDR3 has 13 residues. The germline CDR1 and CDR2 sequences are GTSNPN and SVGIG (reference sequence). Trimming removed 1 base from V and 2 bases from J, with 8 bases in between. As DNA, the CDR3 is TGTGCCTGGAGTGAGGACGGGAACTATGGCTACACCTTC. Its translation: CAWSEDGNYGYTF.

This rearrangement joins TRBV7-2 to TRBJ2-7; the D call may be TRBD1 or TRBD2 (5 bases each). Trimming took 5 bases from V and 2 from J, leaving 16 bases between them. Germline V gene data show CDR1 as SGHTA and CDR2 as FQGNSA. The CDR3 has 15 residues. This chain's CDR3 is CASSPERDRPYEQYF. DNA of the CDR3: TGTGCCAGCAGCCCCGAAAGGGACCGCCCCTACGAGCAGTACTTC.

The chain links TRBV4-1 to TRBJ1-5; no firm D call. Trimming pared 2 bases from V and 0 bases from J, leaving 8 bases between. The germline CDR1 and CDR2 sequences are MGHRA and YSYEKL. The CDR3 has 15 residues. The CDR3 sequence is CASSQSWNSNQPQHF. In nucleotides, the CDR3 is TGCGCCAGCAGCCAAAGTTGGAATAGCAATCAGCCCCAGCATTTT.

The chain recombines TRBV11-1 with TRBJ1-6; tentative D call: TRBD1 (6 bases). CDR1 SGHAT and CDR2 FQDESV come from the germline V gene (reference sequence). Between the trimmed V and J ends, which lost 2 bases and 7 bases, there was a span of 12 bases. The CDR3 contains 15 residues. The CDR3 region is CASSLRGTPNSPLHF. CDR3 bases: TGTGCCAGCAGCTTAAGGGGGACCCCGAATTCACCCCTCCACTTT.

The rearrangement uses TRBV12-3 or TRBV12-4 and TRBJ1-3; tentative D call: TRBD1 (5 bases). Deletions cut 5 bases from V and 0 bases from J, with 5 bases between. There are 13 residues in the CDR3. The CDR3 nucleotides read TGTGCCAGCAGTGACAGCTCTGGAAACACCATATATTTT. This translates into CASSDSSGNTIYF.

The rearrangement links TRBV7-9 to TRBJ2-1, with 8 bases matching TRBD2. The germline gives CDR1 SEHNR, CDR2 FQNEAQ (reference sequence). The V and J ends lost 5 bases and 7 bases, in that order; junction bases with no gene match: 13. The CDR3 covers 16 residues. The CDR3 region is CASSTLSGGAANEQFF. In nucleotides, the CDR3 is TGTGCCAGCAGCACGTTATCCGGGGGGGCGGCGAATGAGCAGTTCTTC.

Only one count was recorded for this clone. The V gene is TRBV2, the J gene TRBJ2-1; D perhaps matches TRBD2 (6 bases). V dropped 6 bases and J dropped 5 bases, with 14 bases sitting between them. Germline CDR1 SNHLY, CDR2 FYNNEI. This CDR3 comprises 14 residues. The DNA for the CDR3 is TGTGCCAGCAGGGCGACTAGGCTAGACAATGAGCAGTTCTTC. Translation gives CASRATRLDNEQFF.

The rearrangement uses TRBV3-1 (or the pseudogene TRBV3-2) and TRBJ2-5; 10 bases are a match to TRBD2. CDR1 and CDR2 from the germline V gene are LGHDT and YNNKEL (reference sequence). The CDR3 consists of 16 residues. The V and J ends lost 1 base and 5 bases, in that order; junction bases with no gene match: 7. CDR3 loop: CASSQAERGGLETQYF. In DNA, the CDR3 is TGTGCCAGCAGCCAAGCTGAGCGGGGGGGCCTCGAGACCCAGTACTTC.

The V and J genes are TRBV10-1 and TRBJ1-5, with 7 positions matching TRBD1. Germline-derived CDR1 and CDR2 are WNHNN and SYGVQD (reference sequence). V shed 4 bases, J shed 5 bases, and the junction held 2 bases outside the gene matches. CDR3 length: 13 amino acids. The CDR3 reads CASSATGDQPQHF. The CDR3 DNA reads as TGCGCCAGCAGTGCCACAGGGGATCAGCCCCAGCATTTT.

This clone showed up just once. V and J are TRBV7-9 and TRBJ1-1; 9 bases are shared with TRBD1. There are 15 residues in the CDR3. Germline-derived CDR1 and CDR2 are SEHNR and FQNEAQ (reference sequence). J was trimmed by 6 bases and V by 1 base; bases with no gene match: 6. The CDR3 sequence: CASSLDGTGNPEAFF. The CDR3 bases are TGTGCCAGCAGCTTAGATGGGACAGGGAATCCTGAAGCTTTCTTT.

This sequence joins TRBV15 and TRBJ1-5; D gene ambiguous. CDR1 and CDR2 (germline): LNHNV, YYDKDF (reference sequence). There are 14 residues in the CDR3. V lost 0 bases and J 5 bases, leaving 8 bases between the germline ends. The CDR3 here is CATSRDLLDQPQHF. Written as DNA, the CDR3 is TGTGCCACCAGCAGAGATCTCCTGGATCAGCCCCAGCATTTT. The full variable domain, its missing parts supplied by reference TRBV15 and TRBJ1-5, is DAMVIQNPRYQVTQFGKPVTLSCSQTLNHNVMYWYQQKSSQAPKLLFHYYDKDFNNEADTPDNFQSRRPNTSFCFLDIRSPGLGDTAMYLCATSRDLLDQPQHFGDGTRLSIL.

Concerning this clone: The same CDR3 also results from other DNA sequences found in this sample. This rearrangement joins TRBV7-3 to TRBJ2-1, with D perhaps TRBD2 (5 bases). The ends were cut back, 2 bases at V and 0 bases at J, with 8 bases in the middle. There are 15 residues in the CDR3. Germline-derived CDR1 and CDR2 are SGHTA and FQGTGA. The CDR3 here is CASSLAAGSYNEQFF. In DNA, the CDR3 is TGTGCCAGCAGCTTAGCGGCGGGCTCCTACAATGAGCAGTTCTTC.

CDR3 residues: CASGTGGFEQYF. CDR3 bases: TGTGCTAGTGGCACAGGTGGGTTCGAGCAGTACTTC. The genes are TRBV12-5 and TRBJ2-7, with D possibly being TRBD1 (5 bases). V lost 6 bases to trimming and J lost 6 bases, with 12 bases between them. CDR3 length equals 12 residues. The germline V gene has CDR1 LGHNT and CDR2 FRNRAP.

The chain joins TRBV4-3 to TRBJ1-2, with D perhaps TRBD1 (6 bases). This CDR3 contains 15 residues. The V end lost 4 bases, the J end lost 6 bases, and 18 bases lay between the germline ends. CDR1 and CDR2 (germline): LGHNA, YSLEER. CDR3 DNA: TGCGCCAGCAGCCCCGCGCAGGGGCGGATCAATGGCTACACCTTC. It yields the protein CASSPAQGRINGYTF.